The 13 T cell receptor beta chains reported below all come from one sample, sequenced in a study of blood T cells in healthy people across ages. With a J-beta primer mix and a sample-barcoded 5' primer, a second PCR ran about 7 to 11 cycles. TCRdb re-analysed the 5' RACE reads in MiXCR, keeping a single row per CDR3 protein. The data show 650,000 to 950,000 distinct CDR3 sequences, 40% to 50% seen once. The specimen was blood. The receptors were sampled from a man aged 55 to 69 in good health.

The chain has TRBV10-3 and TRBJ1-1; D call uncertain. The CDR3 is 15 residues long. Germline-derived CDR1 and CDR2 are ENHRY and SYGVKD. Between the trimmed V and J ends, which lost 3 bases and 1 base, there was a span of 12 bases. As DNA, the CDR3 is TGTGCCATCAGTGATTTAGGTAAAGCGAACACTGAAGCTTTCTTT. Translating it yields CAISDLGKANTEAFF.

The rearrangement links TRBV7-6 to TRBJ1-6, with no clear D. Germline lookup yields CDR1 SGHVS and CDR2 FNYEAQ. This CDR3 is 13 amino acids long. V was shortened by 5 bases and J by 9 bases, with 11 bases between the two germline ends. CDR3 DNA sequence: TGTGCCAGCAGCCTCACGGCTGGTTCACCCCTCCACTTT. Translated: CASSLTAGSPLHF.

The chain carries TRBV5-1 and TRBJ2-7; D gene uncertain. Germline V gene lookup returns CDR1 SGHRS and CDR2 YFSETQ. The CDR3 totals 12 residues. V was cut by 2 bases and J by 6 bases, with 9 bases left in between. The CDR3 sequence is CASSLSRAEQYF. The DNA of the CDR3 is TGCGCCAGCAGCTTAAGCCGGGCCGAGCAGTACTTC.

The chain combines TRBV7-9 with TRBJ1-5; 7 positions match TRBD1. Trimming removed 1 base from V and 4 bases from J; junction bases left unmatched: 4. The CDR3 length is 15 residues. Germline loops: CDR1 SEHNR, CDR2 FQNEAQ (reference sequence). The CDR3 is CASSLGTGENQPQHF. The CDR3 region has the DNA TGTGCCAGCAGCTTAGGGACAGGAGAAAATCAGCCCCAGCATTTT.

The genes are TRBV6-5 and TRBJ2-7; TRBD2 matches 10 bases. The end of the DNA fits TRBJ2-5 better, so the J call may be wrong. CDR3 length equals 17 residues. Germline values: CDR1 MNHEY, CDR2 SVGAGI. The CDR3 loop is CASSYSRAGLAKETQYF. DNA for the CDR3: TGTGCCAGCAGTTACTCTCGAGCGGGACTAGCGAAGGAGACCCAGTACTTC.

In this sample, this clonotype turned up a few times. This chain's CDR3 is CASGGQGEANYGYTF. CDR3 sequence (DNA): TGTGCCAGCGGCGGACAGGGGGAAGCTAACTATGGCTACACCTTC. This chain connects TRBV9 to TRBJ1-2; 10 nucleotides align to TRBD1. In germline, CDR1 is SGDLS, CDR2 YYNGEE. This CDR3 comprises 15 residues. V lost 7 bases and J lost 0; bases outside the gene matches: 6.

This clonotype was observed a few times. The chain joins TRBV6-1 to TRBJ2-7, with no clear D. This CDR3 region has 12 residues. Trimming removed 3 bases from V and 2 bases from J, with 5 bases in between. CDR1 and CDR2 (germline): MNHNS, SASEGT. CDR3 amino acids: CASSESAYEQYF. The CDR3 bases are TGTGCCAGCAGTGAGTCGGCCTACGAGCAGTACTTC.

This chain links TRBV5-6 with TRBJ2-7; TRBD2 matches at 11 bases. The J call is uncertain, as TRBJ2-5 better fits the DNA end. CDR3 length: 16 residues. Germline V gene lookup returns CDR1 SGHDT and CDR2 YYEEEE. The CDR3: CASSSLLAGAPETQYF. CDR3 nucleotides: TGTGCCAGCAGCTCATTACTAGCGGGAGCCCCTGAGACCCAGTACTTC.

There are many counts of this clonotype. This rearrangement joins TRBV6-1 to TRBJ1-6; D is ambiguous. The CDR3 is 14 residues long. The germline V gene encodes CDR1 MNHNS and CDR2 SASEGT. Deletions cut 2 bases from V and 9 bases from J, with 11 bases between. The CDR3 loop is CASSEKQRGSPLHF. Here the CDR3 DNA reads TGTGCCAGCAGTGAAAAGCAACGGGGTTCACCCCTCCACTTT.

This clonotype was seen a handful of times. V is TRBV6-2 or TRBV6-3 and J is TRBJ2-7; no clear D gene. Per the germline V gene, CDR1 is MNHEY and CDR2 is SVGEGT. The CDR3 is 16 residues long. V was trimmed by 5 bases and J by 1 base, leaving 18 bases between them. In nucleotides, the CDR3 is TGTGCCAGCAGTCCGTGGACGGCCGTTAGGTCCTACGAGCAGTACTTC. Amino acid sequence: CASSPWTAVRSYEQYF.

This clonotype was found a few times. The CDR3 loop is CASPLWSPLHF. In DNA form, the CDR3 reads TGTGCCAGCCCCCTATGGTCACCCCTCCACTTT. The chain recombines TRBV18 with TRBJ1-6; no clear D gene. Germline CDR1 and CDR2: KGHSH and LQKENI. Trimming removed 8 bases from V and 10 bases from J, with 9 bases in between. The CDR3 consists of 11 residues.

The chain links TRBV24-1 to TRBJ2-3; D not certain. Germline V gene lookup returns CDR1 KGHDR and CDR2 SFDVKD. The length of the CDR3 is 11 residues. Trimming shortened V by 8 bases and J by 5 bases, and 7 bases separated the two germline ends. This chain's CDR3 is CATTLGDTQYF. The CDR3 nucleotides read TGTGCCACCACACTGGGAGATACGCAGTATTTT.

The CDR3 DNA reads TGTGCCAGCAGTCCTCTTTCTGGTGGAAACACCATATATTTT. It translates to CASSPLSGGNTIYF. The V gene is TRBV6-6, the J gene TRBJ1-3, with D unresolved. Germline V gives CDR1 MNHNY, CDR2 SVGAGI (reference sequence). V lost 5 bases and J 3 bases, leaving 11 bases between the germline ends. The CDR3 covers 14 residues.